In its sample, the clone carrying this T cell receptor (beta chain) was seen many times. What it recognizes is unknown. This entry comes from a study of regulatory T cells in long-lasting Graves disease. Overall study results and limits: Relative to new patients (under 1,000), persistent patients exhibited greater sharing of public clonotypes (approximately 2,800).

Trimming stripped 2 bases from V and 4 bases from J, with 18 bases between. The CDR3 length is 16 residues. Germline lookup yields CDR1 SGHVS and CDR2 FNYEAQ. Documented time point: newly diagnosed GD, antithyroid drugs for less than 3 months. Following extraction of RNA from PBMCs, that RNA was used to make the TCR library. CDR3 regions were amplified by Arm-PCR using iRepertoire HTBI primers to build TCR beta libraries. TCRdb called the multiplex PCR reads again in MiXCR, with one record for every CDR3 protein. The profile covers roughly 530,000 distinct CDR3 sequences, with 15% to 20% appearing a single time and approximately 25% taken by the ten largest. These same records also appear under a second study, on T cells in Graves' hyperthyroidism and ophthalmopathy. That publication notes: HTBI primers were the set used in a first-round RT-PCR of the TCR CDR3.

The chain recombines TRBV7-6 with TRBJ2-7; no clear D. The TCR sequence derives from a woman aged 40-65 years with Graves disease. The specimen was peripheral blood mononuclear cells (PBMCs), collected at new diagnosis, from a patient treated with antithyroid drugs. The CDR3 nucleotides are TGTGCCAGCAGCTTAAAGCCCCCGGCAAGTGGGTACGAGCAGTACTTC. Amino acids: CASSLKPPASGYEQYF.